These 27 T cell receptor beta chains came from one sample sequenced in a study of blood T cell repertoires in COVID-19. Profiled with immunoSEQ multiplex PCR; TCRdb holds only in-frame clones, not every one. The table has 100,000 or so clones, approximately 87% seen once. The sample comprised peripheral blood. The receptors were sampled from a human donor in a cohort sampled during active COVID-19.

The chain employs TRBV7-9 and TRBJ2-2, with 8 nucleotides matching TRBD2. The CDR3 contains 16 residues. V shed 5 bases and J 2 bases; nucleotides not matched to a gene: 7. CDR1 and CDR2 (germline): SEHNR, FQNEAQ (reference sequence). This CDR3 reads CASSRPGTRNTGELFF. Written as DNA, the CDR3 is TGTGCCAGCAGCAGACCCGGGACTAGAAACACCGGGGAGCTGTTTTTT.

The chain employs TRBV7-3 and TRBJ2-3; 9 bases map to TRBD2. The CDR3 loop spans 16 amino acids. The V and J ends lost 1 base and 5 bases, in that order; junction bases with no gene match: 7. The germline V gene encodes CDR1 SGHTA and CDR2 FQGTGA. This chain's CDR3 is CASSLSLAGSGDTQYF. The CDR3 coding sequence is TGTGCCAGCAGCTTAAGTCTAGCGGGGTCGGGAGATACGCAGTATTTT.

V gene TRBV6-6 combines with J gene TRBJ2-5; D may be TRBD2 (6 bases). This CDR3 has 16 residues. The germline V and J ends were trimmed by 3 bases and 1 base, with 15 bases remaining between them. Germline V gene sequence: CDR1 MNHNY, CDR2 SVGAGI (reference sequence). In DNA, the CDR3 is TGTGCCAGCAGTTATAGGGGCGGAGGGGTCCAAGAGACCCAGTACTTC. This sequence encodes CASSYRGGGVQETQYF.

CDR3 sequence reads: CASTHAGQGLAGNEQFF. The CDR3 bases are TGTGCCAGTACCCACGCCGGACAGGGCCTAGCGGGGAATGAGCAGTTCTTC. The chain combines TRBV19 with TRBJ2-1; a possible D gene is TRBD2 (9 bases). The CDR3 is 17 residues long. Germline assignment: CDR1 LNHDA and CDR2 SQIVND (reference sequence). Deletions cut 7 bases from V and 7 bases from J, with 26 bases between. The full variable domain, completed using reference TRBV19 and TRBJ2-1, is DGGITQSPKYLFRKEGQNVTLSCEQNLNHDAMYWYRQDPGQGLRLIYYSQIVNDFQKGDIAEGYSVSREKKESFPLTVTSAQKNPTAFYLCASTHAGQGLAGNEQFFGPGTRLTVL.

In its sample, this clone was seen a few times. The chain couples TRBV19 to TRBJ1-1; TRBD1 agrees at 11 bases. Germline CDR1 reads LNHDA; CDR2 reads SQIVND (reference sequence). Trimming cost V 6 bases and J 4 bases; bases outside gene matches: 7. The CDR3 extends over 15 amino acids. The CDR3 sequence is CASSSWGTGGTEAFF. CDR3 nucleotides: TGTGCCAGTAGCTCATGGGGGACAGGGGGCACTGAAGCTTTCTTT.

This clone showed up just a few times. The CDR3 reads CASSWGLAGGKINEQFF. For the CDR3, the DNA is TGTGCCAGCAGCTGGGGACTAGCGGGCGGGAAAATCAATGAGCAGTTCTTC. The chain carries TRBV7-3 and TRBJ2-1; TRBD2 matches 12 bases. Trimming took 4 bases from V and 6 from J; bases not matched to a gene: 10. CDR1 and CDR2 from the germline V gene are SGHTA and FQGTGA. This CDR3 has 17 residues.

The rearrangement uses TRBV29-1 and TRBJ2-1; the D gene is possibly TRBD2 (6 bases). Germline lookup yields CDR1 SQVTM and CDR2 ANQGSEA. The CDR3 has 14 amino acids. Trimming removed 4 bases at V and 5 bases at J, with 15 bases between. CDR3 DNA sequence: TGCAGCGTTGCTGGGGGACGGGAGAACAATGAGCAGTTCTTC. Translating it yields CSVAGGRENNEQFF.

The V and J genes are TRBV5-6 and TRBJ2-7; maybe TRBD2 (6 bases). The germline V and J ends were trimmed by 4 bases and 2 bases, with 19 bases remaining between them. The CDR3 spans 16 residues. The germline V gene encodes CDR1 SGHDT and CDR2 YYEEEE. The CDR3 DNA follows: TGTGCCAGCAGCCCGCCGCATAGCGGCCGAGCCTACGAGCAGTACTTC. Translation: CASSPPHSGRAYEQYF.

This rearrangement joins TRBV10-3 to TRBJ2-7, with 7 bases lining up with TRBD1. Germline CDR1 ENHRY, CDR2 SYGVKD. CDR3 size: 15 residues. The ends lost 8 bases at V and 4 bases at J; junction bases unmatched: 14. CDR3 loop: CAIQDPGQPFYEQYF. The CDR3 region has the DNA TGTGCCATCCAAGACCCGGGACAGCCATTTTACGAGCAGTACTTC.

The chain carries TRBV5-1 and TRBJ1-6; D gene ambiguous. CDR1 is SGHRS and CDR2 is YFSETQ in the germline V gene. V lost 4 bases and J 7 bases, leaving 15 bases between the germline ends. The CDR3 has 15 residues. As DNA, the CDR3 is TGCGCCAGCAGCCTACAGTCACACCCAAATTCACCCCTCCACTTT. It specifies CASSLQSHPNSPLHF.

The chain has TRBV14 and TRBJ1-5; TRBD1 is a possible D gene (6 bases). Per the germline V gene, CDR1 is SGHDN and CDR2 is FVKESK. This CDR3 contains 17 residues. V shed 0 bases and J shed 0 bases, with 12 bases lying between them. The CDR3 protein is CASSQDRPGDSNQPQHF. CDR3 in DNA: TGTGCCAGCAGCCAAGATAGGCCAGGGGATAGCAATCAGCCCCAGCATTTT.

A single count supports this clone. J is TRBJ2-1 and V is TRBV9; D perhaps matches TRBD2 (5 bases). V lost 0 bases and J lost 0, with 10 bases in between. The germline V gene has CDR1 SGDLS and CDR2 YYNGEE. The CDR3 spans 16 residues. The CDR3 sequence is CASSVAGLSSYNEQFF. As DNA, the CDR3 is TGTGCCAGCAGCGTAGCGGGGTTGAGCTCCTACAATGAGCAGTTCTTC.

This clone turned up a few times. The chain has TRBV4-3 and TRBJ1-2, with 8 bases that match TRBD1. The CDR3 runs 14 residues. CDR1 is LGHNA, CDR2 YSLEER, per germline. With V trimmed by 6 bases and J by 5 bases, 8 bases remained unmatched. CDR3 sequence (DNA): TGCGCCAGCAGTCAAAGGACAGGGACGTATGGCTACACCTTC. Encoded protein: CASSQRTGTYGYTF.

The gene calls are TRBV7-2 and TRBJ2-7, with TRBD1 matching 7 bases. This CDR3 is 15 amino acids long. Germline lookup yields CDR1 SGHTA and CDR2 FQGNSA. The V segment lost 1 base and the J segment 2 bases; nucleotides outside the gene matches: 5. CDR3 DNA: TGTGCCAGCAGCTTAGGTCACAGGGGACCCTACGAGCAGTACTTC. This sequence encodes CASSLGHRGPYEQYF. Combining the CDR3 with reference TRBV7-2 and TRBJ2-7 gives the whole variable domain GAGVSQSPSNKVTEKGKDVELRCDPISGHTALYWYRQSLGQGLEFLIYFQGNSAPDKSGLPSDRFSAERTGGSVSTLTIQRTQQEDSAVYLCASSLGHRGPYEQYFGPGTRLTVT.

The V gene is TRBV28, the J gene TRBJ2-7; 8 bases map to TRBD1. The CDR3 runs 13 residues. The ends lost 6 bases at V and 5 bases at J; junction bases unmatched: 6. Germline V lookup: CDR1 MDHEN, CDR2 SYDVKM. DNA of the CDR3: TGTGCCAGCAGAGGACAGGGATCCCACGAGCAGTACTTC. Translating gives CASRGQGSHEQYF. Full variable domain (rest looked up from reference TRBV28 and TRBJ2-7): DVKVTQSSRYLVKRTGEKVFLECVQDMDHENMFWYRQDPGLGLRLIYFSYDVKMKEKGDIPEGYSVSREKKERFSLILESASTNQTSMYLCASRGQGSHEQYFGPGTRLTVT.

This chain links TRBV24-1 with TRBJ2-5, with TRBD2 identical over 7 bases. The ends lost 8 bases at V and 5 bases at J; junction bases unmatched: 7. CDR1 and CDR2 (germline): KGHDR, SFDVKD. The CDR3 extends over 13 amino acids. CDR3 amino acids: CATKLTSRETQYF. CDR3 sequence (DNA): TGTGCCACCAAACTGACTAGCCGGGAGACCCAGTACTTC.

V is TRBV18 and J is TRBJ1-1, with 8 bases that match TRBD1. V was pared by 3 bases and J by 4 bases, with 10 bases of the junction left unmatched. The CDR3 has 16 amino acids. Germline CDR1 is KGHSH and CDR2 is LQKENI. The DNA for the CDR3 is TGTGCCAGCTCACCCTTTGGACAGGGACTGAGCACTGAAGCTTTCTTT. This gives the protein CASSPFGQGLSTEAFF.

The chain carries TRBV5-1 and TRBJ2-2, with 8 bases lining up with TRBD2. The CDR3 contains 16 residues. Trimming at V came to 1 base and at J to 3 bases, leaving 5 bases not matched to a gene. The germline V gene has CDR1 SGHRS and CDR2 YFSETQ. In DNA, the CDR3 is TGCGCCAGCAGCTTGTCGGGAGGGATGGACACCGGGGAGCTGTTTTTT. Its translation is CASSLSGGMDTGELFF. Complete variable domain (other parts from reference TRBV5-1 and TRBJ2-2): KAGVTQTPRYLIKTRGQQVTLSCSPISGHRSVSWYQQTPGQGLQFLFEYFSETQRNKGNFPGRFSGRQFSNSRSEMNVSTLELGDSALYLCASSLSGGMDTGELFFGEGSRLTVL.

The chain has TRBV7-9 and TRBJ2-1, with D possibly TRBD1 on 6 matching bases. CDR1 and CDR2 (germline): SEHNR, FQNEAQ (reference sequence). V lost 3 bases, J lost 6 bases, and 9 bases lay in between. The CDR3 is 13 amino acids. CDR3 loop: CASSFGQLNEQFF. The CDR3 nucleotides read TGTGCCAGCAGCTTCGGACAGCTCAATGAGCAGTTCTTC.

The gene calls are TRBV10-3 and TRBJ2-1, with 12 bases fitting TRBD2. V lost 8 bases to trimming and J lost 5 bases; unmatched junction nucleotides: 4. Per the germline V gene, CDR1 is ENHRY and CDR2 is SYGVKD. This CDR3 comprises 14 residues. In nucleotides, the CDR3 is TGTGCCATCCAGACTAGCGGGAGCCACAATGAGCAGTTCTTC. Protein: CAIQTSGSHNEQFF.

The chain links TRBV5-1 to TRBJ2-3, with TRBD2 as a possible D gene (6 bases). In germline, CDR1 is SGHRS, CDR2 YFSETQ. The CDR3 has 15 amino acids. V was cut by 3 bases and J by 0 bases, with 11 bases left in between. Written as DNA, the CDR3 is TGCGCCAGCAGCTCGATAGCGGCGAGCACAGATACGCAGTATTTT. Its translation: CASSSIAASTDTQYF.

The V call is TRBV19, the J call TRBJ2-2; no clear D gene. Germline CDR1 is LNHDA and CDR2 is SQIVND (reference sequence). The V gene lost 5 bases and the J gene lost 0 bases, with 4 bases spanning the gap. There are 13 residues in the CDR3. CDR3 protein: CASSRANTGELFF. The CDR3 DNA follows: TGTGCCAGTAGTCGGGCGAACACCGGGGAGCTGTTTTTT.

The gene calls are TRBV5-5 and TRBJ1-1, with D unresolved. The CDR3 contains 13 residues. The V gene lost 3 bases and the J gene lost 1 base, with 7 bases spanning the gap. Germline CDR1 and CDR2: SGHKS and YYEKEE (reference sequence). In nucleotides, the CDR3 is TGTGCCAGCAGCTACTCCACGAACACTGAAGCTTTCTTT. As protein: CASSYSTNTEAFF.

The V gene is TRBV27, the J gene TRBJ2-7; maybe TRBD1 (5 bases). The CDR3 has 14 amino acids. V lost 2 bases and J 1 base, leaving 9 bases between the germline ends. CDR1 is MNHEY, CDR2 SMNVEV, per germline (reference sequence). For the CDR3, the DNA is TGTGCCAGCAGTTTAAAGTCAGGGTCCTACGAGCAGTACTTC. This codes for CASSLKSGSYEQYF.

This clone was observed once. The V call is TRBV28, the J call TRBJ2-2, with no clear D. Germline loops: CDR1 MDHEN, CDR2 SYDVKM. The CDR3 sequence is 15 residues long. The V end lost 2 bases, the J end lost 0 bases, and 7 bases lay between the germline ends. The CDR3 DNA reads TGTGCCAGCAGTTTAGGGCCCCCGAACACCGGGGAGCTGTTTTTT. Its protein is CASSLGPPNTGELFF.

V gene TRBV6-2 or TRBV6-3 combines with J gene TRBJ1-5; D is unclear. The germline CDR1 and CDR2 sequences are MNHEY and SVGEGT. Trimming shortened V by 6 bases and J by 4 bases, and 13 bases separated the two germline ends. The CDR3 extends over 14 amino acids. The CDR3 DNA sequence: TGTGCCAGCAGCTCTACAGCCAGTAATCAGCCCCAGCATTTT. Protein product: CASSSTASNQPQHF.

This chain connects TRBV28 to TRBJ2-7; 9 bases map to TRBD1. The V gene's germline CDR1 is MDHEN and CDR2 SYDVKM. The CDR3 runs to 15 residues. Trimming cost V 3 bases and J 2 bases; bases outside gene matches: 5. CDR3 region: CASSLDRGSAYEQYF. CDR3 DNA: TGTGCCAGCAGTTTGGACAGGGGAAGCGCCTACGAGCAGTACTTC.